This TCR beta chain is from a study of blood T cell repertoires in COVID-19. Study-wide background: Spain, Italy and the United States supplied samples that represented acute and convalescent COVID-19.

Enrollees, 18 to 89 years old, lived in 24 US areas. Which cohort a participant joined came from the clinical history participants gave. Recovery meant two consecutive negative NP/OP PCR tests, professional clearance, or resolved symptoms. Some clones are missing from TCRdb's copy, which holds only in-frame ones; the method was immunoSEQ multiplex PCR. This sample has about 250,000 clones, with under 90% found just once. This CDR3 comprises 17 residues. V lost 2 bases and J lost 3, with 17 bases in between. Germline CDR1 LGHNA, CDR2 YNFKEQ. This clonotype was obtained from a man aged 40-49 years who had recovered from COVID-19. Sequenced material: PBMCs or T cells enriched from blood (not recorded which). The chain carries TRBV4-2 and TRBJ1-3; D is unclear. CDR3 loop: CASSQYPPLGNGNTIYF. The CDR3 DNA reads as TGTGCCAGCAGCCAATATCCCCCATTGGGCAATGGAAACACCATATATTTT.